These T cell receptor beta chains were read from a single sample in a study of cytotoxic CD8 clonotypes in ibrutinib-treated CLL. Data came from immunoSEQ multiplex PCR; TCRdb stores just in-frame clones and leaves some out. The sample consists of some 200,000 clones, roughly 72% of them appearing once. The specimen comprised PBMCs, sampled after 24 months of ibrutinib treatment. These TCRs come from a human donor with chronic lymphocytic leukemia. CDR3s include the opening cysteine and the closing phenylalanine or tryptophan. The order of the fields is D gene, J gene, clone size, V gene, CDR3 DNA, CDR3 protein. The D gene is left open where the match is weak. The size field is filled for only some rows; it gives once, few, many or a size class.

NA TRBJ1-1 NA TRBV6-6 TGTGCCAGCAGTTACTCTCGGGGGCCCACTGAAGCTTTCTTT CASSYSRGPTEAFF
TRBD1 TRBJ2-3 NA TRBV27 TGTGCCAGCAGTGGTCCGGGACAGGGGAGAGATACGCAGTATTTT CASSGPGQGRDTQYF
NA TRBJ1-2 few TRBV2 TGTGCCAGCAGTGAAGAGGGTAATGGCTACACCTTC CASSEEGNGYTF
NA TRBJ2-1 NA TRBV20-1 TGCAGTGCAGAGCGTAATGAGCAGTTCTTC CSAERNEQFF
NA TRBJ1-4 NA TRBV6-5 TGTGCCAGCAGTTACGTGGGATCCACTAATGAAAAACTGTTTTTT CASSYVGSTNEKLFF
NA TRBJ1-3 few TRBV25-1 TGTGCCAGCAGTGAGTTTGGCTCTGGAAACACCATATATTTT CASSEFGSGNTIYF
TRBD2 TRBJ2-1 once TRBV15 TGTGCCACCAGCAGAGTTACTAGCGGGAGGGGAACCCAGTTCTTC CATSRVTSGRGTQFF
NA TRBJ1-5 NA TRBV28 TGTGCCAGCAGTTTATTAGTTTTAGGGCGTTCTCAGCCCCAGCATTTT CASSLLVLGRSQPQHF
NA TRBJ2-7 NA TRBV10-3 TGTGCCATCAGTGCCGCGAGGCTATTGAGTGAGCAGTACTTC CAISAARLLSEQYF
TRBD1 TRBJ1-2 few TRBV7-2 TGTGCCAGCAGCCCAGACAGGGGGCGGGTTAACTATGGCTACACCTTC CASSPDRGRVNYGYTF
TRBD1 TRBJ2-7 NA TRBV5-3 TGTGCCAGAAGTTCTTGGGACAGGGACACCTACGAGCAGTACTTC CARSSWDRDTYEQYF
NA TRBJ2-4 NA TRBV5-6 TGTGCCAGCAGCTTGGATAGCGGACGACGCAAGAAGTACTTC CASSLDSGRRKKYF